The clone carrying this T cell receptor beta chain was counted only a few times. Its antigen is still unknown. The data stem from a study of response to subunit inactivated influenza vaccine. Regarding the study as a whole: The authors suggested that few new T cells are recruited per seasonal influenza vaccination.

TCRdb analysed the RT-PCR reads with MiXCR anew, one entry per CDR3 protein. The repertoire consists of 500,000 to 550,000 distinct CDR3 sequences, with approximately 7.1% occurring once and the leading ten covering approximately 12%. Germline V lookup: CDR1 SGHTA, CDR2 FQGNSA. The CDR3 totals 12 residues. Trimming cost V 4 bases and J 0 bases, with 3 bases left between them. The material was PBMCs from blood, obtained 23 months after vaccination. The receptor was isolated from a man aged 45-69 years who received an inactivated influenza vaccine. The chain employs TRBV7-2 and TRBJ2-5; D remains unclear. The CDR3 is CASSSHQETQYF. In DNA form, the CDR3 reads TGTGCCAGCAGCTCTCACCAAGAGACCCAGTACTTC.